This T cell receptor beta chain was captured in a study of cytomegalovirus exposure and HLA in healthy donors. Study-wide background: There were about 85 million unique TCRs (from HLA-typed donors) in an early data release.

Regarding this clone: The antigen remains unidentified.

Broader study findings: Across HLA loci, a later analysis found differing TCR association rates, with DRB1 most and HLA-C fewest.

This CDR3 region has 17 residues. V was pared by 4 bases and J by 3 bases, with 16 bases of the junction left unmatched. Germline values: CDR1 SGDLS, CDR2 YYNGEE. PCR was performed using 60 Vbeta and 13 Jbeta primers. Repertoires were generated with immunoSEQ multiplex PCR, while TCRdb's copy carries only in-frame clones and drops some. In total, the table holds tens of thousands of clones. This clonotype originated in a male donor in good health and CMV-seronegative. The specimen sequenced was PBMCs. The chain has TRBV9 and TRBJ2-7; 7 nucleotides agree with TRBD2. The CDR3 coding sequence is TGTGCCAGCAGCTTCAGAGGGGATGGGGGGGGTCTCTACGAGCAGTACTTC. It is translated as CASSFRGDGGGLYEQYF.